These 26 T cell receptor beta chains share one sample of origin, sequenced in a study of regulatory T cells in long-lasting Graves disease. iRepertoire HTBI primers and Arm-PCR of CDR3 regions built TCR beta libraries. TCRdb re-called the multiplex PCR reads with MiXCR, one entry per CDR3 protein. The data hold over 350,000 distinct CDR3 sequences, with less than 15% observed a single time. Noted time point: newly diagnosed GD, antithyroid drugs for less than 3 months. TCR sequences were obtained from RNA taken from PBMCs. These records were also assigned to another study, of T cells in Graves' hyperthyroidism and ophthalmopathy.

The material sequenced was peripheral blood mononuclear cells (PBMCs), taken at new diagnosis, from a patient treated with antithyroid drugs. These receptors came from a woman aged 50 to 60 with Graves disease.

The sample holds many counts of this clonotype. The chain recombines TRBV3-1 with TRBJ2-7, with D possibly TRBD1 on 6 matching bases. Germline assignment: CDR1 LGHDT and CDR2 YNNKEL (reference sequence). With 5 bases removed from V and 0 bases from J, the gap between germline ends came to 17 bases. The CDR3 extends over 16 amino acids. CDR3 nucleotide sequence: TGTGCCAGCAGCTCACAGGGCGACAGTACCTCCTACGAGCAGTACTTC. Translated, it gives CASSSQGDSTSYEQYF.

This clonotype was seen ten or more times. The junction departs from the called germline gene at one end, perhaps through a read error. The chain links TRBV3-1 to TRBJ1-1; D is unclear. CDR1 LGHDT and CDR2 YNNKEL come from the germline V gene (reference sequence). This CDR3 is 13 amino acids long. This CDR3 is CAGSQETNTEAFF. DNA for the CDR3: TGTGCCGGCAGCCAAGAGACGAACACTGAAGCTTTCTTT. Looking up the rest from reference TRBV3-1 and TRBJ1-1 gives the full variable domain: DTAVSQTPKYLVTQMGNDKSIKCEQNLGHDTMYWYKQDSKKFLKIMFSYNNKELIINETVPNRFSPKSPDKAHLNLHINSLELGDSAVYFCAGSQETNTEAFFGQGTRLTVV.

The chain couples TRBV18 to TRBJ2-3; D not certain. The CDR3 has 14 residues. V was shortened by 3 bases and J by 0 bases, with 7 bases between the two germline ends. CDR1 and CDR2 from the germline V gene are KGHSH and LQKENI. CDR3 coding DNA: TGTGCCAGCTCACCCTTTCCGAGCACAGATACGCAGTATTTT. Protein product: CASSPFPSTDTQYF.

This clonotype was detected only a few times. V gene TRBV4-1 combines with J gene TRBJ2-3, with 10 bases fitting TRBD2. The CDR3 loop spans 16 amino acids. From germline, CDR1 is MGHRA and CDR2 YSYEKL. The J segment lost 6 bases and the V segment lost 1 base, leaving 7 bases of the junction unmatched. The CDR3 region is CASSQAESGRGDTQYF. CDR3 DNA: TGCGCCAGCAGCCAAGCTGAGAGCGGGAGGGGCGATACGCAGTATTTT.

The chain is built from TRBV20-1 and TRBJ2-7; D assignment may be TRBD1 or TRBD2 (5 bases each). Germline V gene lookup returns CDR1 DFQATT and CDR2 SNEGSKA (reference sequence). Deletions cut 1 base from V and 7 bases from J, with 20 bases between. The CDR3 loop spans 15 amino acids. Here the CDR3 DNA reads TGCAGTGCTAGAGTTCCCGGGACCAGGGAGCTGGAGCAGTACTTC. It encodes CSARVPGTRELEQYF.

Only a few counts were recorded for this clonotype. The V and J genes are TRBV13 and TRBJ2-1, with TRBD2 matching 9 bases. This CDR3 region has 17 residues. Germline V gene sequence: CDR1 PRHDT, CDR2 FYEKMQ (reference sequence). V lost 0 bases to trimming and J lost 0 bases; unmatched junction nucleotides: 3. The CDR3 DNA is TGTGCCAGCAGCTTAGGAAGTAGCGGGAGCTCCTACAATGAGCAGTTCTTC. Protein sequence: CASSLGSSGSSYNEQFF.

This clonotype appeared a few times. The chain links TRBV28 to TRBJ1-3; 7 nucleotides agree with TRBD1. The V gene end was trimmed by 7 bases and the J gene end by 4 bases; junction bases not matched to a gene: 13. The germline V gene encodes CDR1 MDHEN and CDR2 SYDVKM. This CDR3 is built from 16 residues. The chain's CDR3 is CASTNRGPIRGNTIYF. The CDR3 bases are TGTGCCAGCACCAACAGGGGTCCCATTCGAGGAAACACCATATATTTT.

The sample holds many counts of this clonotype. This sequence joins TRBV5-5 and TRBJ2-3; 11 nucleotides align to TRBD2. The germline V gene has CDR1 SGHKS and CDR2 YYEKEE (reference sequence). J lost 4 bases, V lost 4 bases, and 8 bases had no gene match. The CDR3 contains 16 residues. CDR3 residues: CASSRTSGSQADTQYF. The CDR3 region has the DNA TGTGCCAGCAGCCGCACTAGCGGGAGTCAGGCAGATACGCAGTATTTT.

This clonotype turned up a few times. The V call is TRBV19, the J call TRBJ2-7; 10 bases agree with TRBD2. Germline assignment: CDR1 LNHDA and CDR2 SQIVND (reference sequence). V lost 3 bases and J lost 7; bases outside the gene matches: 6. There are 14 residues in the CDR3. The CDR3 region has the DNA TGTGCCAGTAGTATTTGGGCTAGCGGGAGTGAGCAGTACTTC. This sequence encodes CASSIWASGSEQYF.

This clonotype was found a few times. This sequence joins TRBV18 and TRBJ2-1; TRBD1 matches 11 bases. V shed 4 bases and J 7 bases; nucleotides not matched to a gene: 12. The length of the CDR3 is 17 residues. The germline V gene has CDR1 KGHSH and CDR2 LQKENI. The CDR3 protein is CASSREWGGQGANEQFF. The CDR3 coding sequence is TGTGCCAGCTCACGGGAATGGGGCGGACAGGGGGCGAATGAGCAGTTCTTC.

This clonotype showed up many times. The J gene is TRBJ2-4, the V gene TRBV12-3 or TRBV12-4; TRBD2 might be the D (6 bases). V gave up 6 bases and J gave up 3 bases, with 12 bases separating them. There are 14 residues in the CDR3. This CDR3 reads CASRPGDGKNIQYF. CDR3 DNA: TGTGCCAGCAGACCGGGAGATGGCAAAAACATTCAGTACTTC.

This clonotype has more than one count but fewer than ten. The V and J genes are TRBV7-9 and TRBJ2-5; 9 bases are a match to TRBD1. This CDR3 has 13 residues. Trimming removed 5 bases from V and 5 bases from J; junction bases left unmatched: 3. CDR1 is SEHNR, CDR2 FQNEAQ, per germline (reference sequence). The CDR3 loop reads CASSTGGWETQYF. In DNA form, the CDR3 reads TGTGCCAGCAGCACAGGGGGCTGGGAGACCCAGTACTTC.

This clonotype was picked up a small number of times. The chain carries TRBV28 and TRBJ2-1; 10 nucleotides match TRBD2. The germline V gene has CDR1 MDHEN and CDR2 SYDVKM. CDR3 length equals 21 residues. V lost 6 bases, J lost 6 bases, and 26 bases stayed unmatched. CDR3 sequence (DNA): TGTGCCAGCAGCCAAGGGGATGGTAGAAGGGGACTAGCGCCAGGAGCCAATGAGCAGTTCTTC. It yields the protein CASSQGDGRRGLAPGANEQFF.

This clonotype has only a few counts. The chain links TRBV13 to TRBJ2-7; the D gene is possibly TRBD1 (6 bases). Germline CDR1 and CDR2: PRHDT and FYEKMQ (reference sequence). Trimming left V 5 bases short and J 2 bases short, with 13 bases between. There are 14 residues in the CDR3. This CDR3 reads CASSGQGKPYEQYF. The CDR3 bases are TGTGCCAGCAGCGGGCAGGGGAAGCCCTACGAGCAGTACTTC. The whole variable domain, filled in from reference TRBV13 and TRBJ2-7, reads AAGVIQSPRHLIKEKRETATLKCYPIPRHDTVYWYQQGPGQDPQFLISFYEKMQSDKGSIPDRFSAQQFSDYHSELNMSSLELGDSALYFCASSGQGKPYEQYFGPGTRLTVT.

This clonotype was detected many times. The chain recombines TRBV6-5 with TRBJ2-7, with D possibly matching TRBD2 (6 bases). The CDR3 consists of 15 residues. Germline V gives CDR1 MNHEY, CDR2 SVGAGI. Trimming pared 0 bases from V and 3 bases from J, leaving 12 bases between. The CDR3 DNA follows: TGTGCCAGCAGTTACTCGTCCCGCGGGATCTACGAGCAGTACTTC. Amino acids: CASSYSSRGIYEQYF.

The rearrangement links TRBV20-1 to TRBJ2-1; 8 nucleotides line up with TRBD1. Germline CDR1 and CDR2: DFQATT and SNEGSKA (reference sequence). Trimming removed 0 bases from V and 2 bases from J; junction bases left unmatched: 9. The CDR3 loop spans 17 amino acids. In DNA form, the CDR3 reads TGCAGTGCTAGAGATTCCCGGGGCAGGGGGCCCTACAATGAGCAGTTCTTC. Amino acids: CSARDSRGRGPYNEQFF.

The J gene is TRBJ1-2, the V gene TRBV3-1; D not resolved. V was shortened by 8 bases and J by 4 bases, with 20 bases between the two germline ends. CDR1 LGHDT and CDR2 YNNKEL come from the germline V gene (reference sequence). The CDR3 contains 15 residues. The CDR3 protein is CASGPSVGSVYGYTF. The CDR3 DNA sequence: TGTGCCAGCGGCCCATCAGTCGGTTCTGTCTATGGCTACACCTTC.

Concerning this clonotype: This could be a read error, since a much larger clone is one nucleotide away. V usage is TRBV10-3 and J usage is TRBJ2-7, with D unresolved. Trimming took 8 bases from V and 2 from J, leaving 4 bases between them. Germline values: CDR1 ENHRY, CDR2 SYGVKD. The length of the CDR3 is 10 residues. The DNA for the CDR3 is TGTGCCATCGGCACCTACGAGCAGTACTTC. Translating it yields CAIGTYEQYF.

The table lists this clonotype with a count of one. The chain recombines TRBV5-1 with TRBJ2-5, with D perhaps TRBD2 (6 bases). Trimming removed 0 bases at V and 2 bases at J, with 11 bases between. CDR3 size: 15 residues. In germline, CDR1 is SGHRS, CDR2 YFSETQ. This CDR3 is CASSLVGAGQETQYF. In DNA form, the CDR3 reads TGCGCCAGCAGCTTGGTTGGGGCGGGACAAGAGACCCAGTACTTC.

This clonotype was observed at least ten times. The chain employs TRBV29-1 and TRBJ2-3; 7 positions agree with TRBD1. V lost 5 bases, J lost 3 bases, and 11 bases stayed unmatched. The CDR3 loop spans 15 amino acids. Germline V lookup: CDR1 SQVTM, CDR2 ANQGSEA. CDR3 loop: CSVRSKGAPTDTQYF. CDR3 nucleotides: TGCAGCGTTAGATCCAAGGGGGCACCGACAGATACGCAGTATTTT.

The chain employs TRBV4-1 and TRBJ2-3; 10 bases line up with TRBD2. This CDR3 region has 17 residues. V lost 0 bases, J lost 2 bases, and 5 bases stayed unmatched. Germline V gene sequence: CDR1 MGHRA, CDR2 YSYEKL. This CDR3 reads CASSQELGLAVTDTQYF. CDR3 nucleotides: TGCGCCAGCAGCCAAGAACTCGGACTAGCGGTCACAGATACGCAGTATTTT.

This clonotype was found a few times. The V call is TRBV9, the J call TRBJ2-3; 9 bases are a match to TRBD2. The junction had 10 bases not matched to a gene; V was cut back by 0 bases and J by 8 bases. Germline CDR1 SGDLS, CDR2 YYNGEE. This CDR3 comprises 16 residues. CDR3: CASSVGVSGSLGTQYF. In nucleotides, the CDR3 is TGTGCCAGCAGCGTAGGAGTTAGCGGGAGCCTTGGTACGCAGTATTTT.

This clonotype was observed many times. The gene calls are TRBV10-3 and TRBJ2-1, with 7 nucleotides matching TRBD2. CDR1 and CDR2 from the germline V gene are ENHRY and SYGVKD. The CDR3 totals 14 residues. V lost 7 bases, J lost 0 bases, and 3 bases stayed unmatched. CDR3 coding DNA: TGTGCCATCAAGGGCGGGAGCTCCTACAATGAGCAGTTCTTC. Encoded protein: CAIKGGSSYNEQFF.

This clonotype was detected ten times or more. CDR3 amino acids: CASSTGDYEQYF. As DNA, the CDR3 is TGCGCCAGCAGTACAGGGGACTACGAGCAGTACTTC. The chain uses TRBV10-2 and TRBJ2-7; 7 nucleotides match TRBD1. This CDR3 contains 12 residues. Germline loops: CDR1 WSHSY, CDR2 SAAADI. The trim removed 5 bases at V and 3 bases at J, leaving 1 base unmatched.

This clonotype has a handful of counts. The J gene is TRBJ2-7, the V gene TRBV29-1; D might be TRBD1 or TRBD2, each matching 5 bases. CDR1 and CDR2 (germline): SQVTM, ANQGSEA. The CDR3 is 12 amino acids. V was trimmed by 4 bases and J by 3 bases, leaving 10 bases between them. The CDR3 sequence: CSVAGTRYEQYF. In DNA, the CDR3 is TGCAGCGTTGCGGGGACGCGCTACGAGCAGTACTTC.

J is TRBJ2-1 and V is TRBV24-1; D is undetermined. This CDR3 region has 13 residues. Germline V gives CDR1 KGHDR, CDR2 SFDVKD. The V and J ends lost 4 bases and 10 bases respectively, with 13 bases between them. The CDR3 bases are TGTGCCACCAGTGAAGATCCCTCCCGGGAGCAGTTCTTC. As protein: CATSEDPSREQFF.